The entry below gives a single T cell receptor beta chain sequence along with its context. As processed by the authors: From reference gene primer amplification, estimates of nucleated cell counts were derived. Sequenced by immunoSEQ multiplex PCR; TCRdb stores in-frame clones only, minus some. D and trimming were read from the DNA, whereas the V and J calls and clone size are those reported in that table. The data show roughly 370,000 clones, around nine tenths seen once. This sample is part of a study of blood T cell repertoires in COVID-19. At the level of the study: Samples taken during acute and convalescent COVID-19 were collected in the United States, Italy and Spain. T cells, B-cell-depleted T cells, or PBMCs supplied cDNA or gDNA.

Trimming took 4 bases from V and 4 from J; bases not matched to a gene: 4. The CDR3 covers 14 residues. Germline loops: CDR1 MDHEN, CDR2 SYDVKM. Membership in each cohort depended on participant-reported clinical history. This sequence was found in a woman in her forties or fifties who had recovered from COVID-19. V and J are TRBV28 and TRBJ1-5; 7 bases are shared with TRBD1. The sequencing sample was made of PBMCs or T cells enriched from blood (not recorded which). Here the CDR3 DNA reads TGTGCCAGCAGTTGGGGACAGAGGAATCAGCCCCAGCATTTT. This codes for CASSWGQRNQPQHF.